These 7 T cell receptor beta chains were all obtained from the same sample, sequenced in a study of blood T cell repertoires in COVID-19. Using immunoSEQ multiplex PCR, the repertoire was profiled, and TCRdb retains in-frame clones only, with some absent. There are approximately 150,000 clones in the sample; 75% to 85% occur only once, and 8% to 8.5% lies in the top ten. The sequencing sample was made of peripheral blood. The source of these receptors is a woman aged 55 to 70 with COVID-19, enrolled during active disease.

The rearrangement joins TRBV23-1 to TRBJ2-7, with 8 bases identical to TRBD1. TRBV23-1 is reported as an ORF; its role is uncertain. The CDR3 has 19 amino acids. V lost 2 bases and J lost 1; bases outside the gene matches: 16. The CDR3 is CASSQRRRQGSQISYEQYV. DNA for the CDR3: TGCGCCAGCAGTCAACGCCGGCGACAGGGGTCCCAAATATCCTACGAGCAGTACGTC.

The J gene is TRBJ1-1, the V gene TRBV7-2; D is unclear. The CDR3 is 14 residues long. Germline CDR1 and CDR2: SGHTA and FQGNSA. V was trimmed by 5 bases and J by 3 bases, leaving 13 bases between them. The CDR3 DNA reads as TGTGCCAGCAGCGCCGATCAGAGGTACACTGAAGCTTTCTTT. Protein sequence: CASSADQRYTEAFF.

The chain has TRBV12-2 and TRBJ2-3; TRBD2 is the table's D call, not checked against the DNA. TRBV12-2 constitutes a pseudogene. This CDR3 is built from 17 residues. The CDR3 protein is CASRLRPSGGSTDTQYF. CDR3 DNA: TGTGCAAGTCGCCTCCGGCCTAGCGGGGGCTCCACAGATACGCAGTATTTT.

CDR3 coding DNA: TGTGCCAGCAGATCCGGGACTAGCGGGAGTTTGAATGAGCAGTTCTTC. Its translation: CASRSGTSGSLNEQFF. The genes are TRBV2 and TRBJ2-1; TRBD2 matches 14 bases. The CDR3 runs 16 residues. V was pared by 6 bases and J by 7 bases, with 8 bases of the junction left unmatched. The germline gives CDR1 SNHLY, CDR2 FYNNEI. Full variable domain (outside the CDR3, taken from reference TRBV2 and TRBJ2-1): EPEVTQTPSHQVTQMGQEVILRCVPISNHLYFYWYRQILGQKVEFLVSFYNNEISEKSEIFDDQFSVERPDGSNFTLKIRSTKLEDSAMYFCASRSGTSGSLNEQFFGPGTRLTVL.

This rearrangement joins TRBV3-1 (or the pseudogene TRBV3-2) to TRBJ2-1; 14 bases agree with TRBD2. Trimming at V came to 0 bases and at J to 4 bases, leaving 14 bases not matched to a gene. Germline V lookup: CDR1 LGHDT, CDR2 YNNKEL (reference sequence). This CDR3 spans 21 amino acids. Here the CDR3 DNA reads TGTGCCAGCAGCCAAGAAGCTCAAGGGACTAGCGGGAGAGTGCGATACAATGAGCAGTTCTTC. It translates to CASSQEAQGTSGRVRYNEQFF.

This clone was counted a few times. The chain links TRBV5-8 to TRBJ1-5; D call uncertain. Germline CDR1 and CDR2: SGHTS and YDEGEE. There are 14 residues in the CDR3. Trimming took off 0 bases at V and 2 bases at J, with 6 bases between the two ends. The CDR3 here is CASSLEGGNQPQHF. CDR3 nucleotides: TGTGCCAGCAGCTTGGAGGGAGGCAATCAGCCCCAGCATTTT.

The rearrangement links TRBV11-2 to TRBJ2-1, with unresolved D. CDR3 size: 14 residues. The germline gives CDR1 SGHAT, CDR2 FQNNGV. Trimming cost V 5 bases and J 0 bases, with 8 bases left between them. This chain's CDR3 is CASSASISYNEQFF. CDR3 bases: TGTGCCAGCAGCGCCTCTATCTCCTACAATGAGCAGTTCTTC.